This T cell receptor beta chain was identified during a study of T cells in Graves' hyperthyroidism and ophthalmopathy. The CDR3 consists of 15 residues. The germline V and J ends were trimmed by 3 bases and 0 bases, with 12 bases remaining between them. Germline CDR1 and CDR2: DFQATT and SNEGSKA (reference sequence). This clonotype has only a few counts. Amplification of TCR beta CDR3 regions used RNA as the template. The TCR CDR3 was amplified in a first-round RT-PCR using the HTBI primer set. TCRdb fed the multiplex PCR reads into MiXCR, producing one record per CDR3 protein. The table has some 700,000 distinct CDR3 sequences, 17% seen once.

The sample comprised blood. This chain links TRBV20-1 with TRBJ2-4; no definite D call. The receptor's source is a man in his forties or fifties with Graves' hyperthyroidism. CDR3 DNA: TGCAGTGCTAGTAACCCTGTCTCAGCCAAAAACATTCAGTACTTC. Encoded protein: CSASNPVSAKNIQYF.